The text below deals with one TCR beta chain. One end of the junction does not line up with germline, which may come from a read error. This CDR3 comprises 10 residues. The germline gives CDR1 LNHDA, CDR2 SQIVND (reference sequence). Data came from immunoSEQ multiplex PCR; TCRdb stores just in-frame clones and leaves some out. The sample lists hundreds of thousands of clones, 90% to 97% occurring once. The record originates from a study of shared clonotypes between healthy human individuals. Naive CD8 cells lacked CD45RO, underwent positive selection for CCR7 and left out terminally differentiated effector memory CD45RA+ cells.

V is TRBV19 and J is TRBJ2-7; D unclear. Sequenced: naive CD8+ T cells sorted from blood. This sequence was found in a woman aged 25-40 years in good health. CDR3 amino acids: CARQNVEWDF. DNA of the CDR3: TGTGCCCGCCAGAACGTGGAGTGGGACTTC.